Listed below are T cell receptor beta chains from one sample, sequenced in a study of blood T cell repertoires in COVID-19. Data came from immunoSEQ multiplex PCR; TCRdb stores just in-frame clones and leaves some out. The sample includes roughly 97,000 clones, just under 85% of them seen just once. The sample consisted of peripheral blood. The receptors stem from a woman of 80 years or more with active or convalescent COVID-19. Each CDR3 is given with its conserved first and last residue. A D gene is named only where the DNA matches it firmly. Clone size, where shown, is once, few, many, or a class for clones that have expanded.

J: TRBJ1-1
V: TRBV28
size: .
D: .
DNA: TGTGCCAGCAGTTTAGGAGGGGGGGTGGACACTGAAGCTTTCTTT
CDR3: CASSLGGGVDTEAFF

J: TRBJ2-3
V: TRBV27
size: .
D: TRBD1
DNA: TGTGCCAGCAGTCCAGGGTACCGGGACAGGGGGCATACGCAGTATTTT
CDR3: CASSPGYRDRGHTQYF

J: TRBJ1-4
V: TRBV9
size: few
D: .
DNA: TGTGCCAGCAGCGGACGGACATTGGGTGAAAAACTGTTTTTT
CDR3: CASSGRTLGEKLFF

J: TRBJ2-5
V: TRBV7-9
size: .
D: TRBD1
DNA: TGTGCCAGCAGCTTAGCACTGGGACAGGGGGGGAGCGAGACCCAGTACTTC
CDR3: CASSLALGQGGSETQYF

J: TRBJ2-1
V: TRBV29-1
size: .
D: .
DNA: TGCAGCGCCGCTGATGAGGGTGGGCAGTTCTTC
CDR3: CSAADEGGQFF

J: TRBJ1-2
V: TRBV6-1
size: .
D: .
DNA: TGTGCCAGCAGTGAAGGACAGGCCTTGGCAGTCTATGGCTACACCTTC
CDR3: CASSEGQALAVYGYTF

J: TRBJ1-2
V: TRBV4-3
size: .
D: TRBD1
DNA: TGCGCCAGCAGCCAAGGGTACAGGGGAGACTATGGCTACACCTTC
CDR3: CASSQGYRGDYGYTF

J: TRBJ2-3
V: TRBV29-1
size: .
D: TRBD2
DNA: TGCAGCGTAGGAGACGGGGGGTTTTACGGTACGCAGTATTTT
CDR3: CSVGDGGFYGTQYF

J: TRBJ1-1
V: TRBV5-1
size: .
D: TRBD1
DNA: TGCGCCAGCAGGGAGGGACAGGGCACCACTGAAGCTTTCTTT
CDR3: CASREGQGTTEAFF

J: TRBJ1-2
V: TRBV28
size: once
D: .
DNA: TGTGCCAGCAGTTTATGGGGGAGCACGGGTGGCTACACCTTC
CDR3: CASSLWGSTGGYTF

J: TRBJ2-2
V: TRBV12-5
size: .
D: TRBD1
DNA: TGTGCTAGTGGTTTGTATGCTAACACAGGGGGCCACACCGGGGAGCTGTTTTTT
CDR3: CASGLYANTGGHTGELFF

J: TRBJ1-5
V: TRBV19
size: once
D: TRBD1
DNA: TGTGCCAGTAGTTCCGCGACAGGGGGCATTGATCTGCCCCAGCATTTT
CDR3: CASSSATGGIDLPQHF

J: TRBJ1-3
V: TRBV5-1
size: .
D: TRBD1
DNA: TGCGCCAGCAGCCAAGGGACAGGGAATGGAAACACCATATATTTT
CDR3: CASSQGTGNGNTIYF

J: TRBJ1-1
V: TRBV27
size: .
D: TRBD1
DNA: TGTGCCAGTAAACCTTCTGGGACAGGGTACGACACTGAAGCTTTCTTT
CDR3: CASKPSGTGYDTEAFF

J: TRBJ2-5
V: TRBV24-1
size: .
D: .
DNA: TGTGCCACCAGTGATAACCGGGCCCAGTACTTC
CDR3: CATSDNRAQYF

J: TRBJ2-1
V: TRBV18
size: .
D: .
DNA: TGTGCCAGCTCACCACCGATACAGGGAGCCTACAATGAGCAGTTCTTC
CDR3: CASSPPIQGAYNEQFF

J: TRBJ2-7
V: TRBV6-4
size: few
D: .
DNA: TGTGCCAGCAGTGACGGCGGTGCAGTCTACGAGCAGTACTTC
CDR3: CASSDGGAVYEQYF

J: TRBJ2-7
V: TRBV28
size: .
D: TRBD1
DNA: TGTGCCAGCAGTTCTGGACAGGGGAGTAACTACGAGCAGTACTTC
CDR3: CASSSGQGSNYEQYF

J: TRBJ2-3
V: TRBV10-3
size: .
D: .
DNA: TGTGCGACCAGGGTCCAGGGGTCCACAGATACGCAGTATTTT
CDR3: CATRVQGSTDTQYF

J: TRBJ2-6
V: TRBV11-2
size: .
D: .
DNA: TGTGCCAGCAGCCCAGGGGCTGGGGCCAACGTCCTGACTTTC
CDR3: CASSPGAGANVLTF

J: TRBJ2-7
V: TRBV7-6
size: .
D: TRBD1
DNA: TGTGCCAGCAGCGTTCGACAGGGGGCATACGAGCAGTACTTC
CDR3: CASSVRQGAYEQYF

J: TRBJ2-3
V: TRBV11-2
size: .
D: TRBD2
DNA: TGTGCCAGCAGCTTATTAGCGGGGGGTTCCACAGATACGCAGTATTTT
CDR3: CASSLLAGGSTDTQYF

J: TRBJ2-3
V: TRBV29-1
size: .
D: .
DNA: TGCAGCCTTAGCGGTTACACAGATACGCAGTATTTT
CDR3: CSLSGYTDTQYF

J: TRBJ1-4
V: TRBV5-1
size: once
D: .
DNA: TGCGCCAGCAGCTCCCCGGGACACAGTAATGAAAAACTGTTTTTT
CDR3: CASSSPGHSNEKLFF